The 27 T cell receptor beta chains presented below share a single source sample, sequenced in a study of blood T cell repertoires in COVID-19. Sequenced by immunoSEQ multiplex PCR; TCRdb stores in-frame clones only, minus some. The table records under 300,000 clones, approximately 80% of them present only once. The sequencing sample was made of peripheral blood. The receptors were sampled from a woman aged 40 to 49 who had recovered from COVID-19.

This chain joins TRBV11-2 and TRBJ1-4; 10 bases line up with TRBD1. V lost 5 bases, J lost 4 bases, and 7 bases stayed unmatched. The CDR3 is 16 amino acids. CDR1 is SGHAT and CDR2 is FQNNGV in the germline V gene. Here the CDR3 reads CASSPRTGGRNEKLFF. The CDR3 coding sequence is TGTGCCAGCAGCCCCCGGACAGGGGGACGTAATGAAAAACTGTTTTTT.

The chain combines TRBV4-2 with TRBJ1-2; TRBD1 is a possible D gene (6 bases). Germline lookup yields CDR1 LGHNA and CDR2 YNFKEQ. The ends were cut back, 1 base at V and 8 bases at J, with 14 bases in the middle. The length of the CDR3 is 14 residues. The CDR3 protein is CASSQVAGDGGYTF. The CDR3 DNA reads TGTGCCAGCAGCCAAGTCGCAGGGGATGGCGGCTACACCTTC.

This rearrangement joins TRBV3-1 (or the pseudogene TRBV3-2) to TRBJ1-5, with no clear D. Between the trimmed V and J ends, which lost 0 bases and 3 bases, there was a span of 18 bases. The CDR3 contains 18 residues. Germline CDR1 is LGHDT and CDR2 is YNNKEL (reference sequence). The CDR3 coding sequence is TGTGCCAGCAGCCAAGACCCACCCCAGACACAGATCAATCAGCCCCAGCATTTT. Its translation: CASSQDPPQTQINQPQHF.

This rearrangement joins TRBV27 to TRBJ1-1; a possible D gene is TRBD1 (6 bases). The CDR3 length is 19 residues. CDR1 and CDR2 (germline): MNHEY, SMNVEV (reference sequence). V lost 4 bases, J lost 3 bases, and 27 bases lay in between. Written as DNA, the CDR3 is TGTGCCAGCAGTTCCACAGGGATGTACGGTGGAAGATTGGACACTGAAGCTTTCTTT. This translates into CASSSTGMYGGRLDTEAFF.

This clone was counted a single time. J is TRBJ2-7 and V is TRBV3-1 (or the pseudogene TRBV3-2), with 9 bases lining up with TRBD1. From germline, CDR1 is LGHDT and CDR2 YNNKEL (reference sequence). The junction had 8 bases not matched to a gene; V was cut back by 5 bases and J by 3 bases. The CDR3 is made up of 15 amino acids. CDR3 sequence (DNA): TGTGCCAGCAGCGCTCCGGGACAGGGTTTCTACGAGCAGTACTTC. This gives the protein CASSAPGQGFYEQYF.

The chain is built from TRBV6-5 and TRBJ1-1; maybe TRBD1 (5 bases). Germline V gene data show CDR1 as MNHEY and CDR2 as SVGAGI. The CDR3 runs 14 residues. The germline V and J ends were trimmed by 2 bases and 10 bases, with 17 bases remaining between them. This CDR3 reads CASSYGSGARRAFF. The CDR3 DNA reads TGTGCCAGCAGTTACGGGAGCGGGGCCCGACGAGCTTTCTTT.

In its sample, this clone was seen once. The rearrangement uses TRBV5-5 and TRBJ2-2, with no clear D. CDR1 is SGHKS and CDR2 is YYEKEE in the germline V gene (reference sequence). This CDR3 is 15 amino acids long. With 2 bases removed from V and 5 bases from J, the gap between germline ends came to 13 bases. The CDR3 protein is CASSFGNARTGELFF. CDR3 bases: TGTGCCAGCAGCTTCGGTAACGCGAGAACCGGGGAGCTGTTTTTT. The variable domain in full, completed from reference TRBV5-5 and TRBJ2-2, reads DAGVTQSPTHLIKTRGQQVTLRCSPISGHKSVSWYQQVLGQGPQFIFQYYEKEERGRGNFPDRFSARQFPNYSSELNVNALLLGDSALYLCASSFGNARTGELFFGEGSRLTVL.

This clone came up a few times. The V and J genes are TRBV4-3 and TRBJ2-6; tentative D call: TRBD1 (5 bases). Per the germline V gene, CDR1 is LGHNA and CDR2 is YSLEER. The CDR3 is 14 amino acids. The V and J ends lost 8 bases and 4 bases respectively, with 12 bases between them. Here the CDR3 DNA reads TGCGCCAGCTCCCCAGGGTCAGGGGCCAACGTCCTGACTTTC. It translates to CASSPGSGANVLTF.

The chain uses TRBV4-1 and TRBJ2-7, with 9 bases that match TRBD2. Germline CDR1 is MGHRA and CDR2 is YSYEKL. This CDR3 has 16 amino acids. V lost 0 bases and J lost 3; bases outside the gene matches: 6. CDR3 residues: CASSQELAGAFYEQYF. CDR3 in DNA: TGCGCCAGCAGCCAAGAACTAGCGGGTGCTTTCTACGAGCAGTACTTC.

The chain employs TRBV6-5 and TRBJ2-3, with 9 bases lining up with TRBD2. Trimming at V came to 0 bases and at J to 2 bases, leaving 3 bases not matched to a gene. Germline V gene lookup returns CDR1 MNHEY and CDR2 SVGAGI. The CDR3 contains 16 residues. CDR3: CASSYSSGGSTDTQYF. The CDR3 bases are TGTGCCAGCAGTTACTCTAGCGGGGGCTCCACAGATACGCAGTATTTT.

This clone is a singleton in its sample. V and J are TRBV6-5 and TRBJ1-2, with 9 positions matching TRBD1. The germline gives CDR1 MNHEY, CDR2 SVGAGI. Unmatched junction bases numbered 6, after V lost 6 bases and J lost 4 bases. The CDR3 is 14 residues long. The DNA of the CDR3 is TGTGCCAGCAGAAAATCGGACAGGGGCTATGGCTACACCTTC. Translated: CASRKSDRGYGYTF.

The chain is built from TRBV18 and TRBJ1-2; TRBD1 matches 7 bases. V was clipped by 0 bases and J by 2 bases; unmatched bases: 3. This CDR3 is 15 amino acids long. Germline-derived CDR1 and CDR2 are KGHSH and LQKENI. CDR3 nucleotides: TGTGCCAGCTCACCACCGGCCAGGGGGAACTATGGCTACACCTTC. It codes for CASSPPARGNYGYTF.

The genes are TRBV6-5 and TRBJ1-2, with unresolved D. The CDR3 consists of 13 residues. Germline V gene data show CDR1 as MNHEY and CDR2 as SVGAGI. V was shortened by 6 bases and J by 1 base, with 9 bases between the two germline ends. In nucleotides, the CDR3 is TGTGCCAGCAGAAGAGAGATTAACTATGGCTACACCTTC. It encodes CASRREINYGYTF.

The rearrangement joins TRBV4-2 to TRBJ1-5; a weak D match, TRBD1 (5 bases). This CDR3 spans 14 amino acids. Germline V CDR1 and CDR2: LGHNA, YNFKEQ. Trimming pared 8 bases from V and 0 bases from J, leaving 11 bases between. This chain's CDR3 is CASERTYSNQPQHF. The CDR3 DNA sequence: TGTGCCAGCGAGAGGACATATAGCAATCAGCCCCAGCATTTT.

The CDR3 bases are TGTGCCAGCAGCCAAGTCGGGTACACTGAAGCTTTCTTT. Translation: CASSQVGYTEAFF. The chain carries TRBV4-2 and TRBJ1-1; no clear D. This CDR3 spans 13 amino acids. V lost 1 base and J 3 bases, leaving 6 bases between the germline ends. Germline lookup yields CDR1 LGHNA and CDR2 YNFKEQ.

The chain links TRBV30 to TRBJ1-1, with D possibly being TRBD1 (6 bases). CDR3 length: 13 residues. CDR1 GTSNPN and CDR2 SVGIG come from the germline V gene (reference sequence). Trimming took off 5 bases at V and 0 bases at J, with 10 bases between the two ends. The CDR3 loop is CAWGQTLNTEAFF. The CDR3 bases are TGTGCCTGGGGACAGACTCTGAACACTGAAGCTTTCTTT.

The chain joins TRBV6-5 to TRBJ1-1; D unresolved. V was pared by 3 bases and J by 3 bases, with 8 bases between. The V gene's germline CDR1 is MNHEY and CDR2 SVGAGI. The CDR3 sequence is 13 residues long. The CDR3 region is CASSYYPDTEAFF. DNA of the CDR3: TGTGCCAGCAGTTATTATCCGGACACTGAAGCTTTCTTT.

As regards this clone: One end of the junction varies from germline; a read error may be responsible. The same CDR3 arises from other DNA sequences in this sample as well. CDR3 protein: CATSRGLAGKYNEQFF. The CDR3 nucleotides read TGTGCCACCAGCAGAGGGCTAGCGGGGAAGTACAATGAACAGTTCTTC. The rearrangement uses TRBV15 and TRBJ2-1; 9 bases map to TRBD2. This CDR3 spans 16 amino acids. Germline V gene lookup returns CDR1 LNHNV and CDR2 YYDKDF (reference sequence). Full variable domain (missing parts from reference TRBV15 and TRBJ2-1): DAMVIQNPRYQVTQFGKPVTLSCSQTLNHNVMYWYQQKSSQAPKLLFHYYDKDFNNEADTPDNFQSRRPNTSFCFLDIRSPGLGDTAMYLCATSRGLAGKYNEQFFGPGTRLTVL.

V and J are TRBV6-1 and TRBJ2-1; TRBD1 might be the D (5 bases). The germline V gene encodes CDR1 MNHNS and CDR2 SASEGT. V was shortened by 3 bases and J by 7 bases, with 13 bases between the two germline ends. CDR3 length equals 14 residues. The CDR3 region has the DNA TGTGCCAGCAGTGAGGGGCTTGCGTCGAATGAGCAGTTCTTC. Translation gives CASSEGLASNEQFF.

The chain joins TRBV6-5 to TRBJ2-3; unclear D gene. Germline V gives CDR1 MNHEY, CDR2 SVGAGI. V was pared by 7 bases and J by 2 bases, with 13 bases between. The CDR3 runs 14 residues. CDR3 nucleotide sequence: TGTGCCAGCAATAACCTAGAAAACACAGATACGCAGTATTTT. Protein: CASNNLENTDTQYF.

The genes are TRBV6-2 or TRBV6-3 and TRBJ2-3, with 11 bases matching TRBD2. CDR1 is MNHEY, CDR2 SVGEGT, per germline. Trimming took 6 bases from V and 7 from J; bases not matched to a gene: 18. This CDR3 spans 18 amino acids. The CDR3 loop is CASSPVSGGAGSDHTQYF. In DNA, the CDR3 is TGTGCCAGCAGCCCCGTTAGCGGGGGGGCCGGGAGCGATCATACGCAGTATTTT.

This clone has only one observation. The rearrangement joins TRBV18 to TRBJ1-2; 7 bases align to TRBD1. J lost 5 bases, V lost 3 bases, and 6 bases had no gene match. The CDR3 consists of 14 residues. Germline loops: CDR1 KGHSH, CDR2 LQKENI. For the CDR3, the DNA is TGTGCCAGCTCACCTGACAGGGAGCGGTATGGCTACACCTTC. Protein sequence: CASSPDRERYGYTF.

CDR3 residues: CASSFGGLAYEQYF. In DNA form, the CDR3 reads TGTGCCAGCAGCTTTGGGGGCTTGGCTTACGAGCAGTACTTC. V is TRBV5-4 and J is TRBJ2-7; D possibly corresponds to TRBD1 (6 bases). The CDR3 consists of 14 residues. Germline V gives CDR1 SGHNT, CDR2 YYREEE (reference sequence). Trimming took off 2 bases at V and 4 bases at J, with 13 bases between the two ends.

The chain couples TRBV9 to TRBJ2-3; D is unresolved. Per germline, CDR1 SGDLS and CDR2 YYNGEE. CDR3 size: 14 residues. V was pared by 0 bases and J by 5 bases, with 10 bases between. The CDR3 DNA is TGTGCCAGCAGCGTAGGTGGCTTGGTAGATACGCAGTATTTT. As protein: CASSVGGLVDTQYF.

A few counts support this clone. The chain recombines TRBV11-2 with TRBJ1-1; TRBD1 agrees at 7 bases. The CDR3 is 12 amino acids. Germline CDR1 SGHAT, CDR2 FQNNGV. Trimming took 4 bases from V and 10 from J; bases not matched to a gene: 6. CDR3 sequence (DNA): TGTGCCAGCAGCTACGGACAGGTGGTAGCTTTCTTT. Translation: CASSYGQVVAFF.

In its sample, this clone was seen once. The J gene is TRBJ1-2, the V gene TRBV2; 8 bases fit TRBD1. The CDR3 covers 13 residues. CDR1 and CDR2 from the germline V gene are SNHLY and FYNNEI. J gave up 5 bases and V 6 bases, and 5 bases lay outside the gene matches. Here the CDR3 reads CASRTGERYGYTF. In nucleotides, the CDR3 is TGTGCCAGCAGGACAGGGGAGAGGTATGGCTACACCTTC.

V and J are TRBV5-1 and TRBJ2-7, with 10 bases aligning to TRBD2. The CDR3 runs to 16 residues. The J segment lost 5 bases and the V segment lost 4 bases, leaving 12 bases of the junction unmatched. Germline V CDR1 and CDR2: SGHRS, YFSETQ. The CDR3 here is CASSADGTSARHEQYF. CDR3 nucleotide sequence: TGCGCCAGCAGCGCGGACGGGACTAGCGCCCGCCACGAGCAGTACTTC. Variable domain in full (rest from reference TRBV5-1 and TRBJ2-7): KAGVTQTPRYLIKTRGQQVTLSCSPISGHRSVSWYQQTPGQGLQFLFEYFSETQRNKGNFPGRFSGRQFSNSRSEMNVSTLELGDSALYLCASSADGTSARHEQYFGPGTRLTVT.